One and the same sample provided the 2 T cell receptor beta chains below, sequenced in a study of control samples from healthy donors and cancer patients. Assay used: immunoSEQ multiplex PCR; TCRdb lists only in-frame clones, some missing. This table holds about 89,000 clones, 85% to 90% found once. Sample: blood. The receptors here all came from a woman aged 40 to 50 in good health.

This rearrangement joins TRBV10-3 to TRBJ2-2, with 7 bases that match TRBD1. CDR1 is ENHRY and CDR2 is SYGVKD in the germline V gene. The CDR3 contains 13 residues. V gave up 10 bases and J gave up 1 base; unmatched junction bases: 3. In DNA, the CDR3 is TGTGCCAGCCGACAGGGGAACACCGGGGAGCTGTTTTTT. Its translation: CASRQGNTGELFF.

This clone occurred a few times. The chain carries TRBV3-1 (or the pseudogene TRBV3-2) and TRBJ2-7, with D perhaps TRBD1 (5 bases). Germline V gene sequence: CDR1 LGHDT, CDR2 YNNKEL (reference sequence). V lost 5 bases and J lost 6, with 14 bases in between. The CDR3 spans 13 residues. CDR3 sequence (DNA): TGTGCCAGCAGCAACAGGCCTCTCGTCGAGCAGTACTTC. This translates into CASSNRPLVEQYF.